The 19 T cell receptor beta chains given below trace back to one sample, sequenced in a study of T cells after yellow fever vaccination. MiXCR, applied by TCRdb to the 5' RACE reads, yields one record per CDR3 protein. The table lists a few hundred thousand distinct CDR3 sequences, 6.7% of them singletons. Sample: CD4+ T cells sorted from PBMCs, taken on the day of the yellow fever booster vaccination. These receptors all stem from a man in his thirties or forties who received the YFV17D yellow fever vaccine.

This clonotype was detected a few times. The V and J genes are TRBV7-2 and TRBJ1-6; D not resolved. V was pared by 1 base and J by 8 bases, with 6 bases between. CDR1 SGHTA and CDR2 FQGNSA come from the germline V gene. This CDR3 comprises 13 residues. CDR3 DNA sequence: TGTGCCAGCAGCTTAGAGATCTATTCACCCCTCCACTTT. This encodes CASSLEIYSPLHF.

This clonotype was counted a few times. The chain carries TRBV15 and TRBJ2-5; D is perhaps TRBD2 (6 bases). The germline V and J ends were trimmed by 1 base and 2 bases, with 8 bases remaining between them. This CDR3 spans 14 amino acids. Looked up from germline, CDR1 is LNHNV and CDR2 is YYDKDF (reference sequence). CDR3 DNA: TGTGCCACCAGCAGAGGAGGAGGGCAAGAGACCCAGTACTTC. Protein: CATSRGGGQETQYF.

This clonotype was recorded a few times. This chain's CDR3 is CAWSLRQGRTEAFF. Written as DNA, the CDR3 is TGTGCCTGGAGTCTACGACAGGGAAGGACTGAAGCTTTCTTT. The chain employs TRBV30 and TRBJ1-1, with 7 bases fitting TRBD1. J lost 5 bases, V lost 2 bases, and 8 bases had no gene match. CDR3 length: 14 amino acids. CDR1 GTSNPN and CDR2 SVGIG come from the germline V gene (reference sequence).

V is TRBV24-1 and J is TRBJ2-1, with D unclear. The CDR3 is 13 amino acids. CDR1 and CDR2 from the germline V gene are KGHDR and SFDVKD. The ends were cut back, 4 bases at V and 8 bases at J, with 11 bases in the middle. CDR3 coding DNA: TGTGCCACCAGTGAAGGCAGCGAGGATGAGCAGTTCTTC. This sequence encodes CATSEGSEDEQFF.

This chain joins TRBV11-2 and TRBJ2-1; no firm D call. The CDR3 has 12 amino acids. The ends were cut back, 3 bases at V and 7 bases at J, with 7 bases in the middle. Germline V CDR1 and CDR2: SGHAT, FQNNGV. In nucleotides, the CDR3 is TGTGCCAGCAGCTTCTCAGGTAATGAGCAGTTCTTC. Translating gives CASSFSGNEQFF.

This sequence joins TRBV19 and TRBJ2-1; tentatively, D is TRBD2 (5 bases). The germline V gene encodes CDR1 LNHDA and CDR2 SQIVND (reference sequence). The CDR3 contains 13 residues. Trimming cost V 7 bases and J 0 bases, with 7 bases left between them. CDR3 amino acids: CASKADSYNEQFF. The CDR3 DNA reads TGTGCCAGTAAAGCGGACTCCTACAATGAGCAGTTCTTC.

The genes are TRBV20-1 and TRBJ2-3, with 7 bases lining up with TRBD2. Germline V gene sequence: CDR1 DFQATT, CDR2 SNEGSKA (reference sequence). The CDR3 totals 15 residues. The V segment lost 5 bases and the J segment 2 bases; nucleotides outside the gene matches: 10. The CDR3 DNA reads as TGCAGTGCTCTAGGGACTACTAGTTTCACAGATACGCAGTATTTT. Amino acid sequence: CSALGTTSFTDTQYF.

This clonotype was counted only a few times. This rearrangement joins TRBV10-3 to TRBJ2-1, with TRBD1 matching over 11 bases. From germline, CDR1 is ENHRY and CDR2 SYGVKD. There are 16 residues in the CDR3. V gave up 3 bases and J gave up 9 bases; unmatched junction bases: 10. CDR3 amino acids: CAISETGTGGHSEQFF. Written as DNA, the CDR3 is TGTGCCATCAGTGAAACCGGGACAGGGGGTCATAGTGAGCAGTTCTTC.

This clonotype turned up a few times. V usage is TRBV6-6 and J usage is TRBJ1-2, with unresolved D. The CDR3 loop spans 13 amino acids. The ends were cut back, 2 bases at V and 4 bases at J, with 8 bases in the middle. Germline V gene lookup returns CDR1 MNHNY and CDR2 SVGAGI (reference sequence). The CDR3 sequence: CASSYGGSYGYTF. The CDR3 DNA is TGTGCCAGCAGTTACGGCGGCAGCTATGGCTACACCTTC.

The chain has TRBV11-2 and TRBJ2-7; D is unresolved. V was trimmed by 4 bases and J by 0 bases, leaving 16 bases between them. The CDR3 spans 16 residues. The germline CDR1 and CDR2 sequences are SGHAT and FQNNGV. CDR3: CASSSRRPLLSYEQYF. The CDR3 DNA follows: TGTGCCAGCAGCTCGCGCAGACCACTACTCTCCTACGAGCAGTACTTC.

This clonotype was seen only a few times. The chain has TRBV12-5 and TRBJ2-1; 9 bases match TRBD2. This CDR3 is built from 16 residues. Germline V gene data show CDR1 as LGHNT and CDR2 as FRNRAP. Trimming cost V 1 base and J 4 bases; bases outside gene matches: 5. The CDR3, as DNA: TGTGCTAGTGGTTTGGGAACTAGCGGGCTATACAATGAGCAGTTCTTC. This gives the protein CASGLGTSGLYNEQFF.

The chain couples TRBV7-2 to TRBJ2-5; TRBD2 matches at 7 bases. V shed 5 bases, J shed 4 bases, and the junction held 10 bases outside the gene matches. The V gene's germline CDR1 is SGHTA and CDR2 FQGNSA. There are 15 residues in the CDR3. In DNA form, the CDR3 reads TGTGCCAGCAGCCTCTTTGGGGGAGGGCGAGAGACCCAGTACTTC. Its translation is CASSLFGGGRETQYF.

At least ten counts were recorded for this clonotype. The gene calls are TRBV5-1 and TRBJ2-7, with 7 bases lining up with TRBD2. J lost 6 bases, V lost 1 base, and 7 bases had no gene match. The germline V gene encodes CDR1 SGHRS and CDR2 YFSETQ. This CDR3 region has 14 residues. CDR3 DNA sequence: TGCGCCAGCAGCTTGCGGGCGGGAGAACGCGAGCAGTACTTC. Translating gives CASSLRAGEREQYF.

The CDR3 sequence is CASTPDQVGVLTF. The CDR3 coding sequence is TGTGCCAGCACCCCGGATCAGGTGGGGGTCCTGACTTTC. The chain has TRBV28 and TRBJ2-6; unclear D gene. V lost 7 bases, J lost 13 bases, and 17 bases lay in between. CDR1 is MDHEN and CDR2 is SYDVKM in the germline V gene. This CDR3 region has 13 residues.

The chain employs TRBV7-2 and TRBJ2-5, with D unclear. V was shortened by 5 bases and J by 5 bases, with 12 bases between the two germline ends. The germline CDR1 and CDR2 sequences are SGHTA and FQGNSA. The CDR3 covers 13 residues. The CDR3 DNA sequence: TGTGCCAGCAGCCCAAAGACTGGTGAGACCCAGTACTTC. The encoded protein is CASSPKTGETQYF.

This clonotype was seen at least ten times. The rearrangement joins TRBV12-3 or TRBV12-4 to TRBJ1-5; unclear D gene. This CDR3 is built from 15 residues. Trimming cost V 6 bases and J 2 bases, with 14 bases left between them. The CDR3 loop is CASSPEGVGNQPQHF. CDR3 DNA: TGTGCCAGCAGCCCGGAGGGAGTGGGCAATCAGCCCCAGCATTTT.

The rearrangement links TRBV28 to TRBJ1-2; 10 bases are shared with TRBD1. Germline-derived CDR1 and CDR2 are MDHEN and SYDVKM. This CDR3 region has 15 residues. With 3 bases clipped from V and 3 bases from J, the junction kept 4 bases outside the gene matches. CDR3: CASSLLGTGDYGYTF. CDR3 nucleotide sequence: TGTGCCAGCAGTTTGCTCGGGACAGGGGACTATGGCTACACCTTC.

The sample holds many counts of this clonotype. The chain couples TRBV5-4 to TRBJ2-3; no clear D gene. Germline CDR1 and CDR2: SGHNT and YYREEE (reference sequence). The V and J ends lost 0 bases and 0 bases respectively, with 5 bases between them. This CDR3 has 14 residues. In DNA, the CDR3 is TGTGCCAGCAGCTTGGACAGCAGCACAGATACGCAGTATTTT. Its protein product is CASSLDSSTDTQYF.

This clonotype appeared many times. This chain uses TRBV6-5 with TRBJ2-3, with 7 bases lining up with TRBD2. Losses at the gene ends were 0 bases for V and 1 base for J; bases not matched to a gene: 1. There are 15 residues in the CDR3. Germline CDR1 reads MNHEY; CDR2 reads SVGAGI. Written as DNA, the CDR3 is TGTGCCAGCAGTTACTCGCTAGCGGGCACAGATACGCAGTATTTT. Residues: CASSYSLAGTDTQYF.